The 13 T cell receptor beta chains below come from one sample, sequenced in a study of early T cells in non-severe SARS-CoV-2 infection. TCRdb passed the 5' RACE reads through MiXCR, listing each CDR3 protein once. This sample yields about 44,000 distinct CDR3 sequences, of which about 25% are seen a single time; roughly 4.6% belongs to the top ten. The material sequenced was whole blood, taken at baseline. These receptors originate from an adult who was a healthcare worker with PCR-confirmed SARS-CoV-2 infection or an uninfected control (not recorded which).

Only a few counts were recorded for this clonotype. The rearrangement links TRBV7-9 to TRBJ2-3; D might be TRBD1 (5 bases). The CDR3 spans 16 residues. In germline, CDR1 is SEHNR, CDR2 FQNEAQ (reference sequence). The V end was cut by 2 bases, the J end by 2 bases, with 14 bases between. The CDR3, as DNA: TGTGCCAGCAGCTTATTAGGGTCAGGGTTCACAGATACGCAGTATTTT. Its translation: CASSLLGSGFTDTQYF.

The CDR3 DNA follows: TGCGCCAGCAGCTCGGGGGGGCCGATGTACACAGATACGCAGTATTTT. Its translation is CASSSGGPMYTDTQYF. The chain uses TRBV5-1 and TRBJ2-3, with 8 bases matching TRBD2. The germline gives CDR1 SGHRS, CDR2 YFSETQ. V lost 3 bases, J lost 2 bases, and 8 bases stayed unmatched. There are 16 residues in the CDR3.

This chain uses TRBV6-2 or TRBV6-3 with TRBJ1-1; D gene uncertain. CDR1 is MNHEY and CDR2 is SVGEGT in the germline V gene. V lost 8 bases and J lost 4, with 11 bases in between. The CDR3 length is 12 residues. This chain's CDR3 is CASGRLATEAFF. The CDR3 DNA reads as TGTGCCAGCGGGAGATTGGCCACTGAAGCTTTCTTT.

The sample holds many counts of this clonotype. The chain links TRBV5-6 to TRBJ2-3, with 8 positions matching TRBD2. J was trimmed by 2 bases and V by 0 bases; bases with no gene match: 2. The CDR3 is 15 residues long. CDR1 is SGHDT, CDR2 YYEEEE, per germline. The CDR3, as DNA: TGTGCCAGCAGCTTGGAGCGGGGGCCCACAGATACGCAGTATTTT. It specifies CASSLERGPTDTQYF.

The chain recombines TRBV19 with TRBJ2-1, with TRBD1 as a possible D gene (6 bases). The CDR3 runs to 15 residues. Trimming left V 7 bases short and J 3 bases short, with 16 bases between. CDR1 is LNHDA and CDR2 is SQIVND in the germline V gene (reference sequence). The CDR3 DNA reads TGTGCCAGTACGGACGGTCAGGGGATCTACAATGAGCAGTTCTTC. Protein sequence: CASTDGQGIYNEQFF.

The sample holds a few counts of this clonotype. The J gene is TRBJ2-1, the V gene TRBV24-1; D gene unclear. CDR3 size: 13 residues. Trimming left V 2 bases short and J 10 bases short, with 11 bases between. Germline V gene lookup returns CDR1 KGHDR and CDR2 SFDVKD. The CDR3 DNA sequence: TGTGCCACCAGTGATTCCAGCATTCCAGAGCAGTTCTTC. This codes for CATSDSSIPEQFF.

The chain's CDR3 is CASKRQLNTGELFF. The CDR3 DNA is TGTGCCAGCAAAAGACAGCTGAACACCGGGGAGCTGTTTTTT. This sequence joins TRBV7-9 and TRBJ2-2; possibly TRBD1 for D (5 bases). Deletions cut 7 bases from V and 1 base from J, with 10 bases between. This CDR3 contains 14 residues. CDR1 and CDR2 from the germline V gene are SEHNR and FQNEAQ (reference sequence).

The chain links TRBV11-2 to TRBJ2-1; possible D gene TRBD2, 5 bases. Germline CDR1 SGHAT, CDR2 FQNNGV. The V gene lost 6 bases and the J gene lost 6 bases, with 24 bases spanning the gap. The CDR3 runs to 17 residues. This chain's CDR3 is CASRSVRRVARANEQFF. The CDR3 region has the DNA TGTGCCAGCAGGTCAGTGAGGCGGGTTGCCAGAGCCAATGAGCAGTTCTTC.

The chain joins TRBV12-3 or TRBV12-4 to TRBJ2-4; either TRBD1 or TRBD2 may fit D (5 bases each). Trimming pared 5 bases from V and 10 bases from J, leaving 15 bases between. The CDR3 is made up of 13 amino acids. CDR3 bases: TGTGCCAGCAGTACAAGCCCATGGGGGATTCAGTACTTC. Its protein is CASSTSPWGIQYF.

By share of the sample, this clonotype is medium-sized (0.01 to 0.1%). This chain links TRBV19 with TRBJ2-7; 8 positions match TRBD2. This CDR3 has 16 residues. Germline assignment: CDR1 LNHDA and CDR2 SQIVND (reference sequence). With V trimmed by 5 bases and J by 0 bases, 9 bases remained unmatched. CDR3 bases: TGTGCCAGTAGTCCCTGGAGCGGGGGTAGCTCCTACGAGCAGTACTTC. It yields the protein CASSPWSGGSSYEQYF.

This clonotype was detected many times. In DNA, the CDR3 is TGTGCCAGCAGCCTGCTCATCACTAGCGGGGGGCGATACAATGAGCAGTTCTTC. Protein: CASSLLITSGGRYNEQFF. The chain links TRBV12-3 or TRBV12-4 to TRBJ2-1, with 12 bases that match TRBD2. V shed 6 bases and J 4 bases; nucleotides not matched to a gene: 13. The CDR3 consists of 18 residues.

The table lists this clonotype with many counts. V usage is TRBV2 and J usage is TRBJ2-7; no reliable D call. Looked up from germline, CDR1 is SNHLY and CDR2 is FYNNEI. This CDR3 has 10 residues. Deletions cut 4 bases from V and 7 bases from J, with 5 bases between. CDR3 bases: TGTGCCAGCAGTGTACTGGAGCAGTACTTC. Protein: CASSVLEQYF. Full variable domain (outside the CDR3, taken from reference TRBV2 and TRBJ2-7): EPEVTQTPSHQVTQMGQEVILRCVPISNHLYFYWYRQILGQKVEFLVSFYNNEISEKSEIFDDQFSVERPDGSNFTLKIRSTKLEDSAMYFCASSVLEQYFGPGTRLTVT.

This clonotype was picked up a small number of times. V is TRBV5-4 and J is TRBJ2-1; the match to TRBD1 covers 9 bases. The CDR3 covers 15 residues. Germline lookup yields CDR1 SGHNT and CDR2 YYREEE (reference sequence). V lost 3 bases to trimming and J lost 5 bases; unmatched junction nucleotides: 6. The CDR3 coding sequence is TGTGCCAGCAGCTCGAAGAGACAGGGGGACAATGAGCAGTTCTTC. Its translation: CASSSKRQGDNEQFF.